The 16 T cell receptor beta chains below come from one sample, sequenced in a study of control samples from healthy donors and cancer patients. The data were produced by immunoSEQ multiplex PCR, yet TCRdb's version contains in-frame clones alone and is incomplete. This sample has tens of thousands of clones, with roughly 83% found just once. The specimen sequenced was PBMCs. These receptors all stem from a man aged 65 to 85 with lung cancer.

The V gene is TRBV9, the J gene TRBJ1-3; maybe TRBD1 (5 bases). The length of the CDR3 is 17 residues. Germline V CDR1 and CDR2: SGDLS, YYNGEE. V was pared by 6 bases and J by 0 bases, with 19 bases between. CDR3 in amino acids: CASTLLGTGNSGNTIYF. The DNA for the CDR3 is TGTGCCAGCACCCTTCTGGGGACGGGGAACTCTGGAAACACCATATATTTT.

The V and J genes are TRBV2 and TRBJ2-2, with D unresolved. The CDR3 totals 13 residues. V was clipped by 8 bases and J by 6 bases, with 13 bases between them. Germline V gene sequence: CDR1 SNHLY, CDR2 FYNNEI. DNA for the CDR3: TGTGCCAGCCGTTCGATTGGGGCCGGGGAGCTGTTTTTT. Protein product: CASRSIGAGELFF.

The chain couples TRBV19 to TRBJ1-1; unclear D gene. The germline gives CDR1 LNHDA, CDR2 SQIVND (reference sequence). Trimming pared 1 base from V and 4 bases from J, leaving 10 bases between. The CDR3 totals 14 residues. The CDR3 nucleotides read TGTGCCAGTAGTATAGCGGGGTACGGCACTGAAGCTTTCTTT. Its translation: CASSIAGYGTEAFF.

Written as DNA, the CDR3 is TGTGCCACCAGTGATAATCAGGTCAGGCAGCCCCAGCATTTT. It is translated as CATSDNQVRQPQHF. The chain carries TRBV24-1 and TRBJ1-5; the D is unclear. The CDR3 runs 14 residues. Per germline, CDR1 KGHDR and CDR2 SFDVKD. V gave up 3 bases and J gave up 7 bases, with 12 bases separating them.

The V and J genes are TRBV7-8 and TRBJ2-2, with 10 bases that match TRBD1. The CDR3 loop spans 18 amino acids. J lost 1 base, V lost 4 bases, and 9 bases had no gene match. The germline gives CDR1 SGHVS, CDR2 FQNEAQ. Here the CDR3 DNA reads TGTGCCAGCAGCTCCCATCGGGACAGGGGCTTGAACACCGGGGAGCTGTTTTTT. Encoded protein: CASSSHRDRGLNTGELFF.

The CDR3 reads CATLRTDRGGSPLHF. CDR3 sequence (DNA): TGTGCCACCCTTCGCACCGACAGAGGGGGGTCACCCCTCCACTTT. This chain joins TRBV28 and TRBJ1-6, with a weak D call TRBD1 (6 bases). This CDR3 is 15 amino acids long. Germline V gene sequence: CDR1 MDHEN, CDR2 SYDVKM. The germline V and J ends were trimmed by 10 bases and 10 bases, with 23 bases remaining between them.

The chain couples TRBV30 to TRBJ2-3; TRBD2 aligns across 11 bases. This CDR3 has 15 amino acids. Germline V gene data show CDR1 as GTSNPN and CDR2 as SVGIG (reference sequence). With 0 bases clipped from V and 2 bases from J, the junction kept 1 base outside the gene matches. CDR3 amino acids: CAWSVLAGVTDTQYF. CDR3 DNA sequence: TGTGCCTGGAGTGTACTAGCGGGGGTCACAGATACGCAGTATTTT.

This clone was recorded a few times. The chain couples TRBV7-9 to TRBJ2-2, with D possibly being TRBD1 (5 bases). From germline, CDR1 is SEHNR and CDR2 FQNEAQ (reference sequence). Trimming shortened V by 3 bases and J by 8 bases, and 10 bases separated the two germline ends. CDR3 length: 13 residues. CDR3: CASSFRVSGELFF. The CDR3 bases are TGTGCCAGCAGCTTCAGGGTTTCGGGGGAGCTGTTTTTT.

This chain uses TRBV28 with TRBJ2-1; tentative D call: TRBD1 (6 bases). Trimming removed 6 bases at V and 2 bases at J, with 14 bases between. Looked up from germline, CDR1 is MDHEN and CDR2 is SYDVKM. CDR3 length equals 15 residues. The CDR3 sequence: CASRRDRTPYNEQFF. DNA for the CDR3: TGTGCCAGCAGGAGAGACAGGACCCCCTACAATGAGCAGTTCTTC.

The rearrangement links TRBV5-4 to TRBJ2-3, with 9 bases aligning to TRBD2. Germline assignment: CDR1 SGHNT and CDR2 YYREEE (reference sequence). The CDR3 spans 19 residues. With 3 bases clipped from V and 0 bases from J, the junction kept 14 bases outside the gene matches. CDR3 residues: CASSSGTSFRRPSTDTQYF. As DNA, the CDR3 is TGTGCCAGCAGCTCCGGGACTAGCTTTAGAAGACCTAGCACAGATACGCAGTATTTT. Using reference TRBV5-4 and TRBJ2-3 for the parts outside the CDR3, the full variable domain is ETGVTQSPTHLIKTRGQQVTLRCSSQSGHNTVSWYQQALGQGPQFIFQYYREEENGRGNFPPRFSGLQFPNYSSELNVNALELDDSALYLCASSSGTSFRRPSTDTQYFGPGTRLTVL.

This chain joins TRBV3-1 (or the pseudogene TRBV3-2) and TRBJ1-1; possibly TRBD1 for D (5 bases). Germline V CDR1 and CDR2: LGHDT, YNNKEL (reference sequence). Trimming shortened V by 3 bases and J by 5 bases, and 10 bases separated the two germline ends. CDR3 length equals 13 residues. The CDR3 nucleotides read TGTGCCAGCAGCCAGGGGGGAGGAACTGAAGCTTTCTTT. Protein product: CASSQGGGTEAFF.

This chain uses TRBV21-1 with TRBJ2-3; no check of the table's D call, TRBD2, against the DNA was made. TRBV21-1 is classified as a pseudogene. The CDR3 loop spans 15 amino acids. The CDR3 coding sequence is TGTGCCAGCAGCAAACGTCTGGGACTCACAGATACGCAGTATTTT. The encoded protein is CASSKRLGLTDTQYF.

As DNA, the CDR3 is TGTGCCAGTGGCACAGGGGGTCCCTCCTACGAGCAGTACTTC. Encoded protein: CASGTGGPSYEQYF. The chain combines TRBV19 with TRBJ2-7; 8 nucleotides line up with TRBD1. The V gene end was trimmed by 8 bases and the J gene end by 0 bases; junction bases not matched to a gene: 6. This CDR3 spans 14 amino acids. The germline V gene has CDR1 LNHDA and CDR2 SQIVND (reference sequence).

V and J are TRBV6-5 and TRBJ2-3; no clear D. The V gene lost 5 bases and the J gene lost 3 bases, with 9 bases spanning the gap. The germline V gene has CDR1 MNHEY and CDR2 SVGAGI. The CDR3 covers 13 residues. The CDR3: CASSLVRTDTQYF. The CDR3 DNA is TGTGCCAGCAGTCTTGTGCGTACAGATACGCAGTATTTT.

The chain links TRBV7-6 to TRBJ2-3, with TRBD2 identical over 8 bases. In germline, CDR1 is SGHVS, CDR2 FNYEAQ. J lost 1 base, V lost 5 bases, and 8 bases had no gene match. The CDR3 length is 16 residues. The CDR3 DNA follows: TGTGCCAGCAGCCCCCAAGCGGGGGCCGGCACAGATACGCAGTATTTT. It is translated as CASSPQAGAGTDTQYF.

V usage is TRBV27 and J usage is TRBJ2-1; D not certain. The CDR3 length is 11 residues. V lost 6 bases and J lost 7, with 7 bases in between. Germline values: CDR1 MNHEY, CDR2 SMNVEV (reference sequence). The CDR3 region is CASSRKNEQFF. Written as DNA, the CDR3 is TGTGCCAGCAGCCGAAAGAATGAGCAGTTCTTC.